This paragraph covers one T cell receptor beta chain sequence. Antigen: not known. The TCR beta library used iRepertoire HTBI primers with Arm-PCR amplification of CDR3. Authors' methods: Analysis of the samples identified 50 to 75 TRBV and roughly 15 TRBJ segments. TCRdb reanalysed the multiplex PCR reads using MiXCR and keeps one entry per CDR3 protein. Clone size and V and J calls follow TCRdb, not the original study. In the table there are hundreds of thousands of distinct CDR3 sequences, 15% to 20% of which are singletons. This sample is part of a study of regulatory T cells in long-lasting Graves disease. V lost 2 bases to trimming and J lost 5 bases, with 14 bases between them. Germline V CDR1 and CDR2: KGHDR, SFDVKD. The CDR3 loop spans 15 amino acids. Whole-study results and caveats: Persistent disease preferred TRBV28, TRBJ1-2 and TRBJ2-5.

The time point is: newly diagnosed GD, antithyroid drugs for less than 3 months. The TCR library was made from RNA extracted from PBMCs. These same records also appear under a second study, on T cells in Graves' hyperthyroidism and ophthalmopathy.

Source: peripheral blood mononuclear cells (PBMCs), taken at new diagnosis, from a patient treated with antithyroid drugs. The chain recombines TRBV24-1 with TRBJ1-2; D perhaps matches TRBD1 (5 bases). This clonotype originated in a woman aged 40 to 65 with Graves disease. The CDR3 nucleotides are TGTGCCACCAGTGATTCGGACGGGGGATCTTATGGCTACACCTTC. Translation: CATSDSDGGSYGYTF.